These 22 T cell receptor beta chains share one sample of origin, sequenced in a study of CD8+ T cells in alopecia areata (dated by TCRdb to 2016 to 2019). Library generation was performed with the immunoSEQ multiplex PCR assay. To provide template for TCR sequencing, every sample had RNA extracted and reverse transcribed into cDNA. The source is immuneACCESS, and TCRdb retained only in-frame sequences with V and J called. Part of the clones is not carried over; for the studies checked, unresolved V genes explain less than half of this, and the remainder is unexplained. Within this sample are about 150,000 clones, with around 50% of them counted one time only. The biggest ten clones account for approximately 15% of the sample. Read against the paper, the sample's time point label means: four to five weeks on oral tofacitinib. Taken with the paper, the label for treatment or condition translates to: oral pan-JAK inhibitor, 5-10 mg twice daily.

Specimen: CD8+ T cells sorted from blood, collected at week 4, from a patient treated with tofacitinib. The source is a human donor with alopecia areata.

The gene calls are TRBV29-1 and TRBJ2-2; no firm D call. V lost 4 bases and J lost 0, with 9 bases in between. CDR1 and CDR2 from the germline V gene are SQVTM and ANQGSEA. The CDR3 is 14 amino acids. DNA of the CDR3: TGCAGCGTTGTTTCGGGTTCGAACACCGGGGAGCTGTTTTTT. It codes for CSVVSGSNTGELFF.

The V and J genes are TRBV30 and TRBJ1-6, with a possible D match to TRBD1 (6 bases). V shed 3 bases and J shed 0 bases, with 6 bases lying between them. Germline CDR1 GTSNPN, CDR2 SVGIG (reference sequence). CDR3 length: 14 amino acids. The CDR3 DNA is TGTGCCTGGAGGGACAGCTCCTATAATTCACCCCTCCACTTT. It is translated as CAWRDSSYNSPLHF.

CDR3 in DNA: TGCGCCAGCAGCTTGGCGGCGGGTCTGAGAGGCGAGCAGTACTTC. It yields the protein CASSLAAGLRGEQYF. The chain couples TRBV5-1 to TRBJ2-7, with D possibly being TRBD2 (5 bases). The CDR3 totals 15 residues. Trimming pared 0 bases from V and 6 bases from J, leaving 16 bases between. Germline-derived CDR1 and CDR2 are SGHRS and YFSETQ.

The chain recombines TRBV20-1 with TRBJ2-4; D gene uncertain. Germline values: CDR1 DFQATT, CDR2 SNEGSKA (reference sequence). Trimming shortened V by 3 bases and J by 5 bases, and 5 bases separated the two germline ends. This CDR3 comprises 11 residues. CDR3 protein: CSASWENIQYF. In DNA, the CDR3 is TGCAGTGCTAGTTGGGAAAACATTCAGTACTTC.

The rearrangement links TRBV5-4 to TRBJ2-1; no reliable D call. Germline CDR1 SGHNT, CDR2 YYREEE (reference sequence). Trimming left V 4 bases short and J 5 bases short, with 16 bases between. This CDR3 has 15 residues. This CDR3 reads CASSLNPLSHNEQFF. The CDR3 nucleotides read TGTGCCAGCAGCCTTAATCCCCTTAGTCACAATGAGCAGTTCTTC.

A few counts support this clone. CDR3 DNA: TGTGCCAGCAGCTTAGCCCGGAGGAATGAGCAGTTCTTC. It yields the protein CASSLARRNEQFF. This chain joins TRBV7-8 and TRBJ2-1; D may be TRBD2 (5 bases). CDR1 SGHVS and CDR2 FQNEAQ come from the germline V gene. The CDR3 is 13 amino acids. The germline V and J ends were trimmed by 0 bases and 7 bases, with 7 bases remaining between them. Using reference TRBV7-8 and TRBJ2-1 for the parts outside the CDR3, the full variable domain is GAGVSQSPRYKVAKRGQDVALRCDPISGHVSLFWYQQALGQGPEFLTYFQNEAQLDKSGLPSDRFFAERPEGSVSTLKIQRTQQEDSAVYLCASSLARRNEQFFGPGTRLTVL.

In this sample, this clone turned up a few times. V gene TRBV6-6 combines with J gene TRBJ2-5, with D possibly TRBD2 on 6 matching bases. The germline gives CDR1 MNHNY, CDR2 SVGAGI (reference sequence). The V end was cut by 5 bases, the J end by 1 base, with 11 bases between. CDR3 length: 14 amino acids. Here the CDR3 reads CASSEPGLQETQYF. The DNA for the CDR3 is TGTGCCAGCAGTGAGCCGGGACTCCAAGAGACCCAGTACTTC.

This clone appeared a few times. The chain links TRBV21-1 to TRBJ2-1; the table's TRBD1 call for D was not verified on the DNA. TRBV21-1 is labeled a pseudogene. This CDR3 is built from 16 residues. The CDR3, as DNA: TGTGCCAGCAGCCCTTTACAGGGGGCCTCCTACAATGAGCAGTTCTTC. The encoded protein is CASSPLQGASYNEQFF.

The chain has TRBV6-5 and TRBJ2-1; D is perhaps TRBD1 (5 bases). Germline CDR1 reads MNHEY; CDR2 reads SVGAGI. V was clipped by 5 bases and J by 4 bases, with 9 bases between them. This CDR3 is built from 13 residues. The CDR3 sequence is CASSPRVYNEQFF. The CDR3 region has the DNA TGTGCCAGCAGTCCCAGGGTTTACAATGAGCAGTTCTTC.

In its sample, this clone was seen a few times. The genes are TRBV30 and TRBJ2-1; a weak D match, TRBD2 (5 bases). In germline, CDR1 is GTSNPN, CDR2 SVGIG (reference sequence). CDR3 length: 15 residues. Trimming removed 0 bases at V and 5 bases at J, with 14 bases between. The CDR3 protein is CAWSVIRYGDNEQFF. The CDR3 DNA follows: TGTGCCTGGAGTGTAATTCGCTACGGGGACAATGAGCAGTTCTTC.

This clone was picked up a small number of times. The chain links TRBV7-9 to TRBJ2-1; TRBD2 matches at 7 bases. This CDR3 has 15 residues. V gave up 4 bases and J gave up 8 bases; unmatched junction bases: 11. From germline, CDR1 is SEHNR and CDR2 FQNEAQ (reference sequence). Here the CDR3 DNA reads TGTGCCAGCAGCTCAAGCGGGGCGGGATTGTATGAGCAGTTCTTC. Translating it yields CASSSSGAGLYEQFF.

The rearrangement uses TRBV14 and TRBJ2-1; D gene uncertain. CDR3 length: 14 amino acids. Germline CDR1 and CDR2: SGHDN and FVKESK. The V end lost 5 bases, the J end lost 4 bases, and 12 bases lay between the germline ends. The CDR3 DNA sequence: TGTGCCAGCAGCTTGCAGAGTGTGTACAATGAGCAGTTCTTC. Its protein product is CASSLQSVYNEQFF.

The count of this clone is one. The genes are TRBV4-2 and TRBJ2-7; D may be TRBD2 (6 bases). The CDR3 totals 15 residues. V was trimmed by 1 base and J by 2 bases, leaving 12 bases between them. From germline, CDR1 is LGHNA and CDR2 YNFKEQ. The CDR3 nucleotides are TGTGCCAGCAGCCAAGTCGGCGGGGATGCCTACGAGCAGTACTTC. Amino acids: CASSQVGGDAYEQYF.

This clone was detected a few times. The rearrangement joins TRBV29-1 to TRBJ2-1, with 7 bases matching TRBD2. V trimming: 4 bases; J trimming: 9 bases; junction bases outside the gene matches: 9. This CDR3 has 13 amino acids. Germline CDR1 SQVTM, CDR2 ANQGSEA. The DNA for the CDR3 is TGCAGCGTTGCTGCGGGGGAGGATTCTGAGCAGTTCTTC. It encodes CSVAAGEDSEQFF.

This clone was counted only a few times. This chain links TRBV29-1 with TRBJ2-5, with 10 bases fitting TRBD2. The germline CDR1 and CDR2 sequences are SQVTM and ANQGSEA. This CDR3 comprises 16 residues. With 4 bases clipped from V and 0 bases from J, the junction kept 8 bases outside the gene matches. CDR3 sequence: CSVGLAGDLYQETQYF. The CDR3, as DNA: TGCAGCGTTGGGCTAGCGGGGGATCTGTACCAAGAGACCCAGTACTTC.

This clone was seen only a few times. The V and J genes are TRBV27 and TRBJ1-5; D gene unclear. This CDR3 is 16 amino acids long. V dropped 6 bases and J dropped 2 bases, with 17 bases sitting between them. Germline-derived CDR1 and CDR2 are MNHEY and SMNVEV (reference sequence). The CDR3 nucleotides are TGTGCCAGCAGCGGGGTGGGCGCCTGGGGCAATCAGCCCCAGCATTTT. Its protein is CASSGVGAWGNQPQHF.

This sequence joins TRBV29-1 and TRBJ1-3; no reliable D call. This CDR3 spans 15 amino acids. V shed 5 bases and J shed 0 bases, with 14 bases lying between them. Germline CDR1 and CDR2: SQVTM and ANQGSEA. The CDR3 region is CSVLGSRFSGNTIYF. The CDR3, as DNA: TGCAGCGTTTTAGGCAGTCGTTTCTCTGGAAACACCATATATTTT.

CDR3 sequence: CASSHRGAYTDTQYF. DNA for the CDR3: TGTGCCAGCAGCCACCGGGGGGCCTACACAGATACGCAGTATTTT. The chain employs TRBV7-2 and TRBJ2-3, with D tentatively TRBD2 (7 bases). V was shortened by 5 bases and J by 2 bases, with 14 bases between the two germline ends. The CDR3 runs 15 residues. Germline assignment: CDR1 SGHTA and CDR2 FQGNSA. The entire variable domain, with the rest obtained from reference TRBV7-2 and TRBJ2-3, is as follows: GAGVSQSPSNKVTEKGKDVELRCDPISGHTALYWYRQSLGQGLEFLIYFQGNSAPDKSGLPSDRFSAERTGGSVSTLTIQRTQQEDSAVYLCASSHRGAYTDTQYFGPGTRLTVL.

This clone was seen a few times. V gene TRBV5-1 combines with J gene TRBJ2-7, with TRBD1 matching 7 bases. The CDR3 consists of 14 residues. The junction had 6 bases not matched to a gene; V was cut back by 0 bases and J by 6 bases. From germline, CDR1 is SGHRS and CDR2 YFSETQ. As DNA, the CDR3 is TGCGCCAGCAGCTTGGTGGGGGACAGTGGCGAGCAGTACTTC. This codes for CASSLVGDSGEQYF.

This clone appeared a few times. The sample contains more than one DNA sequence encoding this CDR3. The chain uses TRBV27 and TRBJ2-6; D uncertain. V lost 9 bases to trimming and J lost 0 bases, with 3 bases between them. Germline V gene sequence: CDR1 MNHEY, CDR2 SMNVEV (reference sequence). The CDR3 runs 12 residues. CDR3 nucleotides: TGTGCCAGTTCCTCTGGGGCCAACGTCCTGACTTTC. It yields the protein CASSSGANVLTF. The whole variable domain, filled in from reference TRBV27 and TRBJ2-6, reads EAQVTQNPRYLITVTGKKLTVTCSQNMNHEYMSWYRQDPGLGLRQIYYSMNVEVTDKGDVPEGYKVSRKEKRNFPLILESPSPNQTSLYFCASSSGANVLTFGAGSRLTVL.

The J gene is TRBJ2-7, the V gene TRBV11-2; D gene ambiguous. CDR1 is SGHAT and CDR2 is FQNNGV in the germline V gene. The CDR3 loop spans 13 amino acids. V gave up 4 bases and J gave up 2 bases, with 9 bases separating them. As DNA, the CDR3 is TGTGCCAGCAGCTCACCGCAGACCTACGAGCAGTACTTC. Translation gives CASSSPQTYEQYF.

This clone was seen a single time. The V and J genes are TRBV27 and TRBJ1-2; unclear D gene. V was clipped by 0 bases and J by 4 bases, with 15 bases between them. This CDR3 is 16 amino acids long. Germline V gives CDR1 MNHEY, CDR2 SMNVEV (reference sequence). The CDR3 sequence: CASSLSGSTLIYGYTF. CDR3 DNA: TGTGCCAGCAGTTTATCTGGCAGTACTCTTATCTATGGCTACACCTTC.